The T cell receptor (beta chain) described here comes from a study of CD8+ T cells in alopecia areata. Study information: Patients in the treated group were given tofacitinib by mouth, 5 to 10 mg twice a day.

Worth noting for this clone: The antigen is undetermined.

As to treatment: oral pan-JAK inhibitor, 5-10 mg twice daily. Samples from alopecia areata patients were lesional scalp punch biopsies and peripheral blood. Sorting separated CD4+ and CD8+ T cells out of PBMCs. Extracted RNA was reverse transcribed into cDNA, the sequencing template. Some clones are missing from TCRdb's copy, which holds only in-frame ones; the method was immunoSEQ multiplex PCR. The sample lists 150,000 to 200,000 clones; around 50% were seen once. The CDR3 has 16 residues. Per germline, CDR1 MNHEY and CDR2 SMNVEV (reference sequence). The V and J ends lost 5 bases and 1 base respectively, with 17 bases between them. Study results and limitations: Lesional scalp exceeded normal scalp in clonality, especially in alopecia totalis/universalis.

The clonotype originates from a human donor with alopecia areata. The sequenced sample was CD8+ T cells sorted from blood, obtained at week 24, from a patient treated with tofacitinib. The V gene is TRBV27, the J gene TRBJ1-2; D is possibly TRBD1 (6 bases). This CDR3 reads CASSPSSGHLNYGYTF. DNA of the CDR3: TGTGCCAGCAGTCCATCATCGGGACATCTTAACTATGGCTACACCTTC.